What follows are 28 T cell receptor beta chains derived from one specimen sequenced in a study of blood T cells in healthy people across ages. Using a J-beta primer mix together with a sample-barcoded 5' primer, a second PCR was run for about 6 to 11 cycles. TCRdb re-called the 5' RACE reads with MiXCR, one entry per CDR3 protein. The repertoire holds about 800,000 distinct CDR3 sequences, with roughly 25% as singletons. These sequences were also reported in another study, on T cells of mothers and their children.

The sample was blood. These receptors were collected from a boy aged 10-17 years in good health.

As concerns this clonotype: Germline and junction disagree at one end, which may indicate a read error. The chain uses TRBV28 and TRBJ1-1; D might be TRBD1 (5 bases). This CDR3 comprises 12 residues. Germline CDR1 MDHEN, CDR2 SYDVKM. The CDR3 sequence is CAGQGVNTEPFF. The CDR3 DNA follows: TGCGCCGGTCAGGGAGTAAACACTGAACCTTTCTTT.

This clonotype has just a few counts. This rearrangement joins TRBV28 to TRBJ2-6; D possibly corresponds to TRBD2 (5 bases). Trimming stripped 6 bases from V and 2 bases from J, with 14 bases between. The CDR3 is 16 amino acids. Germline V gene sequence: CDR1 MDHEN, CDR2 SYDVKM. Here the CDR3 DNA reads TGTGCCAGCAGCCCAACTAGTTCGACTGGGGCCAACGTCCTGACTTTC. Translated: CASSPTSSTGANVLTF.

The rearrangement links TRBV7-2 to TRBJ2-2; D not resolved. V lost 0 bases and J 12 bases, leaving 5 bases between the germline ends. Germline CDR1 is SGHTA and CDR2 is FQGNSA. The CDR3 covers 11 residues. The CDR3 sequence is CASSLAEQLFF. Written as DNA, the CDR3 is TGTGCCAGCAGCTTAGCAGAGCAGCTGTTTTTT.

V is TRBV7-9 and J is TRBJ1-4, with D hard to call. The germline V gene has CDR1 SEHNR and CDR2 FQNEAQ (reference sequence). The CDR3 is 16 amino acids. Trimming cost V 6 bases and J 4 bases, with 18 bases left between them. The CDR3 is CASSYPDRNLNEKLFF. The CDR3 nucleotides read TGTGCCAGCAGTTACCCAGACCGTAACCTTAATGAAAAACTGTTTTTT. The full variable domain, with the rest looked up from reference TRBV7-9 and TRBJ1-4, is DTGVSQNPRHKITKRGQNVTFRCDPISEHNRLYWYRQTLGQGPEFLTYFQNEAQLEKSRLLSDRFSAERPKGSFSTLEIQRTEQGDSAMYLCASSYPDRNLNEKLFFGSGTQLSVL.

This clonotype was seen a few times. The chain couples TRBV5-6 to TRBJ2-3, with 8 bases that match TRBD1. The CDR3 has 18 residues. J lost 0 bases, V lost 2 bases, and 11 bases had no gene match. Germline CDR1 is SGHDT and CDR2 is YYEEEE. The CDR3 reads CASSFRTSGGTSTDTQYF. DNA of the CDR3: TGTGCCAGCAGCTTCAGGACGTCAGGGGGCACTAGCACAGATACGCAGTATTTT.

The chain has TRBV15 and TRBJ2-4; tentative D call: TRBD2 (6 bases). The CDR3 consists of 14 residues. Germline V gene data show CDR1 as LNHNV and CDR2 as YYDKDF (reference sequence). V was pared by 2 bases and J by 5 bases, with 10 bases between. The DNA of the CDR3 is TGTGCCACCAGCAGACCCTCGGGGGAAAACATTCAGTACTTC. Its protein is CATSRPSGENIQYF. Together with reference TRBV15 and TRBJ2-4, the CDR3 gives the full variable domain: DAMVIQNPRYQVTQFGKPVTLSCSQTLNHNVMYWYQQKSSQAPKLLFHYYDKDFNNEADTPDNFQSRRPNTSFCFLDIRSPGLGDTAMYLCATSRPSGENIQYFGAGTRLSVL.

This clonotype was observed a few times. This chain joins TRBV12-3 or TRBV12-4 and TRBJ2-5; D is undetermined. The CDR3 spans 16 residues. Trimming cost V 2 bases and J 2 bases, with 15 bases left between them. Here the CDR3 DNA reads TGTGCCAGCAGTTTATTTGACGCCCCCCGTCAAGAGACCCAGTACTTC. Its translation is CASSLFDAPRQETQYF.

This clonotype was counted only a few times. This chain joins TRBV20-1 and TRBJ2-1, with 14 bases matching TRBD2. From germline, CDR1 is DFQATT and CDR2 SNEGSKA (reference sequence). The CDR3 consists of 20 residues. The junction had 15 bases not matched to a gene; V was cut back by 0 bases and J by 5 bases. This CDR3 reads CSARDLLLDLGLAGDNEQFF. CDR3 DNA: TGCAGTGCTAGAGATCTTCTCTTAGACTTGGGACTAGCGGGAGACAATGAGCAGTTCTTC.

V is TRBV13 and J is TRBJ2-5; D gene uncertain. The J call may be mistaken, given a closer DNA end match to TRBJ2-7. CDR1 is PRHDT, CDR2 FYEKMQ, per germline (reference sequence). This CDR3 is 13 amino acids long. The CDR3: CASSANLIYEQYF. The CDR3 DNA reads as TGTGCCAGCAGCGCTAATCTAATCTACGAGCAGTACTTC.

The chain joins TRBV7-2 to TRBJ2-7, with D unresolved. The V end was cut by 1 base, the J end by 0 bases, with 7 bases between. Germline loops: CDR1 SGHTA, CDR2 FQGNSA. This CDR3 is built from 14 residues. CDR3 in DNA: TGTGCCAGCAGCTTAGAGCATATCTCCTACGAGCAGTACTTC. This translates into CASSLEHISYEQYF.

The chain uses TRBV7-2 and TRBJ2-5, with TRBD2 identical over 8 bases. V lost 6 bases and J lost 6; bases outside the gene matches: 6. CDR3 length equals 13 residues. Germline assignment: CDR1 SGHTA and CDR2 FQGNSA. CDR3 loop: CASRAGGEQTQYF. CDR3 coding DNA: TGTGCCAGCAGGGCGGGAGGTGAACAGACCCAGTACTTC. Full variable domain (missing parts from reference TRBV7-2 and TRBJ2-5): GAGVSQSPSNKVTEKGKDVELRCDPISGHTALYWYRQSLGQGLEFLIYFQGNSAPDKSGLPSDRFSAERTGGSVSTLTIQRTQQEDSAVYLCASRAGGEQTQYFGPGTRLLVL.

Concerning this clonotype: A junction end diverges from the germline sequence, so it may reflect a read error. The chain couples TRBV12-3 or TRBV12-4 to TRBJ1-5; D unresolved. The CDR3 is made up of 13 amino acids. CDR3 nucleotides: TGTGCCAGCAATTTAGAAGGCGCTCAGCCCCAGCATTTT. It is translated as CASNLEGAQPQHF.

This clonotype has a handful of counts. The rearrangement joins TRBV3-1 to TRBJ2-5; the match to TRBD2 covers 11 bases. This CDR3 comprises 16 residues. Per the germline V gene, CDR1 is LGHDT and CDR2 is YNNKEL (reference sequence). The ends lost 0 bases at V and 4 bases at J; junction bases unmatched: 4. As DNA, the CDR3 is TGTGCCAGCAGCCAAGATAGCGGGAGGGCCCGAGAGACCCAGTACTTC. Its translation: CASSQDSGRARETQYF.

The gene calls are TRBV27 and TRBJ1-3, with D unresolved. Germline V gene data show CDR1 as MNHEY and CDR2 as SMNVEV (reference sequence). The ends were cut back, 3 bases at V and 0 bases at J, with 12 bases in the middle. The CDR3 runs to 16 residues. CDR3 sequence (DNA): TGTGCCAGCAGTTTGGGCGGACCGATCTCTGGAAACACCATATATTTT. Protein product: CASSLGGPISGNTIYF.

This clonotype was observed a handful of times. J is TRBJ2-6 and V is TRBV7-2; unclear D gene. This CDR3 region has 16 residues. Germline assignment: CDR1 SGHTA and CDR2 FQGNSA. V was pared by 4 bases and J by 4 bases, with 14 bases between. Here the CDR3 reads CASSSRSGSGANVLTF. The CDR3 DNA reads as TGTGCCAGCAGCTCAAGATCAGGATCAGGGGCCAACGTCCTGACTTTC.

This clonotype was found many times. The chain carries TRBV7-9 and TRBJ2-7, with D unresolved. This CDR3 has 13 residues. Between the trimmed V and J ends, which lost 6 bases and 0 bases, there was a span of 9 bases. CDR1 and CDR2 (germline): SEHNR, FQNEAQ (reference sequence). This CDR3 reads CASSLPSSYEQYF. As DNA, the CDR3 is TGTGCCAGCAGTTTACCCAGCTCCTACGAGCAGTACTTC.

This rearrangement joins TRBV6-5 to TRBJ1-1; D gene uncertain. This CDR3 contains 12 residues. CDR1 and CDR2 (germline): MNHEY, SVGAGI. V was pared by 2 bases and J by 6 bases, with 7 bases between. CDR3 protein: CASSYGDAEAFF. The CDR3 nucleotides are TGTGCCAGCAGTTACGGCGACGCTGAAGCTTTCTTT.

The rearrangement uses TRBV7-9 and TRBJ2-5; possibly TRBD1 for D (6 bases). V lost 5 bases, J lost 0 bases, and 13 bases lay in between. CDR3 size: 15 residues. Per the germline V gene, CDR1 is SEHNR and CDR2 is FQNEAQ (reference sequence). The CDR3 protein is CASSQTGPNQETQYF. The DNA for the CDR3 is TGTGCCAGCAGCCAGACAGGCCCGAACCAAGAGACCCAGTACTTC.

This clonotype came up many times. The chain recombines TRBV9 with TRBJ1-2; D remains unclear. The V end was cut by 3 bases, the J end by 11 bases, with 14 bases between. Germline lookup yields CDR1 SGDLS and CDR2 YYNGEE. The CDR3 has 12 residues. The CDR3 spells CASSAREGRYTF. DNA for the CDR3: TGTGCCAGCAGCGCCCGGGAGGGAAGGTACACCTTC.

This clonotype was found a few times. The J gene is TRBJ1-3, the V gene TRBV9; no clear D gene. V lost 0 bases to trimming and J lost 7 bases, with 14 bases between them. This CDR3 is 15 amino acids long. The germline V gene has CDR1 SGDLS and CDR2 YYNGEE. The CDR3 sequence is CASSVGSTRGNTIYF. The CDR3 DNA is TGTGCCAGCAGCGTAGGGAGCACCCGCGGGAACACCATATATTTT.

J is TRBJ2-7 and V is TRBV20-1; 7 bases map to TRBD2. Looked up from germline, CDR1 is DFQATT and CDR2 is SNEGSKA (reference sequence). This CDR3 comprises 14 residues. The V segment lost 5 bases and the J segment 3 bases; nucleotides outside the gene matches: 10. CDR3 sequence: CSAFDSGLDYEQYF. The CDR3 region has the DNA TGCAGTGCTTTTGACAGTGGACTAGACTACGAGCAGTACTTC.

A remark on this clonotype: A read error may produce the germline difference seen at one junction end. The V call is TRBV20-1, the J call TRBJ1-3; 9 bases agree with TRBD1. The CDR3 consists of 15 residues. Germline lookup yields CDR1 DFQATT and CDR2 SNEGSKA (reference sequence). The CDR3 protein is CSARDRGTSGNTMYF. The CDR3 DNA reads TGCAGTGCTAGGGACAGGGGAACCTCTGGAAACACCATGTATTTT.

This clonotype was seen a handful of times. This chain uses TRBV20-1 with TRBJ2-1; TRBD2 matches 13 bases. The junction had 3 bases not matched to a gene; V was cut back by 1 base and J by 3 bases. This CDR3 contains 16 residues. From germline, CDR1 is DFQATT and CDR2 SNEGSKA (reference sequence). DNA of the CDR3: TGCAGTGCTAGAGGGACTAGCGGGAGCAACTACAATGAGCAGTTCTTC. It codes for CSARGTSGSNYNEQFF.

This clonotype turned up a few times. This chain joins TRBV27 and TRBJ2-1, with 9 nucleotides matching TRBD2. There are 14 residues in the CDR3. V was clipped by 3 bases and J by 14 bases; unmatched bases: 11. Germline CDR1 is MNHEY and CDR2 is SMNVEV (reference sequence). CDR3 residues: CASSLSGGGGLEFF. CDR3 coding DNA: TGTGCCAGCAGTTTGTCGGGCGGGGGGGGTTTGGAGTTCTTC.

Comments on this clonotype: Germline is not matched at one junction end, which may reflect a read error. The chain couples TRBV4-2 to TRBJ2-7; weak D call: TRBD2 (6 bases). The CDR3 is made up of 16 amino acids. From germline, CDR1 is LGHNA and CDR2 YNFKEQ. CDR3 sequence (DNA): TGTGCCAGCAGCCAAGATTGGACCGGGACGGACTACAAGCAGTACTTC. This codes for CASSQDWTGTDYKQYF.

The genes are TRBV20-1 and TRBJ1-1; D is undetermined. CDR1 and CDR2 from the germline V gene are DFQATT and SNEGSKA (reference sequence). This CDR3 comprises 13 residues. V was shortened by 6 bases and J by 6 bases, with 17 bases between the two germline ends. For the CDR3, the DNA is TGCAGTGCCGGAGGACCCACGGGCGCTGAAGCTTTCTTT. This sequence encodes CSAGGPTGAEAFF.

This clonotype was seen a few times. CDR3 in DNA: TGTGCCAGCAGTTACCCAGCCCTGACGGGGGAGACCCAGTACTTC. It translates to CASSYPALTGETQYF. J is TRBJ2-5 and V is TRBV6-6; possibly TRBD2 for D (5 bases). This CDR3 is built from 15 residues. Germline CDR1 and CDR2: MNHNY and SVGAGI (reference sequence). The ends were cut back, 2 bases at V and 5 bases at J, with 15 bases in the middle.

As DNA, the CDR3 is TGCGCCAGCAGCTTATTAGGTTCCTCCTCTGGAAACACCATATATTTT. Protein sequence: CASSLLGSSSGNTIYF. V usage is TRBV5-1 and J usage is TRBJ1-3; D unclear. Germline loops: CDR1 SGHRS, CDR2 YFSETQ. The CDR3 has 16 amino acids. The ends were cut back, 2 bases at V and 0 bases at J, with 12 bases in the middle.